The clone carrying this T cell receptor (beta chain) was recorded a few times. Its target is unknown. This entry comes from a study of T cells after posttransplantation cyclophosphamide. Study-wide results and limits: TRB clonality was highly associated with recipient CMV seropositivity and reactivation. Later blood repertoires were often dominated by clones from the donor CD8+ memory compartment. Blood and skin or GI T cell repertoires showed limited TRB overlap.

Germline values: CDR1 SGDLS, CDR2 YYNGEE. The V gene end was trimmed by 4 bases and the J gene end by 4 bases; junction bases not matched to a gene: 13. CDR3 size: 16 residues. The table came from immunoSEQ multiplex PCR; TCRdb's copy has only in-frame clones and leaves some out. The sample includes 25,000 to 35,000 clones, none of them occurring once. The receptor was isolated from a woman between 25 and 40 years old in good health and a related stem cell transplant donor. Source material: PBMCs. The chain links TRBV9 to TRBJ1-2, with 7 bases lining up with TRBD1. The CDR3 DNA sequence: TGTGCCAGCAGCCGGGACAGCTTAAACTCTAGCTATGGCTACACCTTC. It is translated as CASSRDSLNSSYGYTF.